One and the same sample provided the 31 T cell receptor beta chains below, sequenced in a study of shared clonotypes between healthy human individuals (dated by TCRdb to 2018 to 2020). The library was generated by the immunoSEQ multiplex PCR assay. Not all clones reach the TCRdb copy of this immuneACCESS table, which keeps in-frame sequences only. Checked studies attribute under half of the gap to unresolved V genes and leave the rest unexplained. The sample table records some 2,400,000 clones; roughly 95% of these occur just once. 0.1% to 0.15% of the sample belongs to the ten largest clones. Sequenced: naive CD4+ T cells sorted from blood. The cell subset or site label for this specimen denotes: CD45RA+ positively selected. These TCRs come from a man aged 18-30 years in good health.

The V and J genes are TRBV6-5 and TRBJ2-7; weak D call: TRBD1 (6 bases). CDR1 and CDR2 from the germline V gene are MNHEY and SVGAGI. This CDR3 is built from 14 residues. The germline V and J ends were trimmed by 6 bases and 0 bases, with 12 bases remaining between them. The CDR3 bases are TGTGCCAGCAGCCTGACAGGAGACTCCTACGAGCAGTACTTC. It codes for CASSLTGDSYEQYF.

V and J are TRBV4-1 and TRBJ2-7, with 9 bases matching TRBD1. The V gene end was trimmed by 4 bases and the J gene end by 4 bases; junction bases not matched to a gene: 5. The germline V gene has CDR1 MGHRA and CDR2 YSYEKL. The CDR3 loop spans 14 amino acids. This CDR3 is CASSPGQGLYEQYF. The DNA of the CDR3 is TGCGCCAGCAGCCCGGGACAGGGTCTTTACGAGCAGTACTTC.

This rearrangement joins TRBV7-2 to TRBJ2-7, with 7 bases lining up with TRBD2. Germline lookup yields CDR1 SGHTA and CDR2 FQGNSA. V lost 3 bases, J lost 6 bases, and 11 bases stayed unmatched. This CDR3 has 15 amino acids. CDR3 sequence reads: CASSFFTSDKGEQYF. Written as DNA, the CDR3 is TGTGCCAGCAGCTTCTTCACTAGCGATAAAGGCGAGCAGTACTTC.

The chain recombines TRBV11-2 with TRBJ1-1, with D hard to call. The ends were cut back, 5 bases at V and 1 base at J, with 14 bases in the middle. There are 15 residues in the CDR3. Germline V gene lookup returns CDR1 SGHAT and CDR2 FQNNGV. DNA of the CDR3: TGTGCCAGCAGCCTCAGCTGGTCAGGGAACACTGAAGCTTTCTTT. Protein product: CASSLSWSGNTEAFF.

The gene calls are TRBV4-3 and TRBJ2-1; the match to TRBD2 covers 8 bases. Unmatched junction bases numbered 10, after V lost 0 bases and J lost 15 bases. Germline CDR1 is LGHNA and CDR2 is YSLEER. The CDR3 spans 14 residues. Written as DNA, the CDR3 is TGCGCCAGCAGCCAAGAGTTACTAGCGGCCCCGCTGTTCTTC. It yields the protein CASSQELLAAPLFF.

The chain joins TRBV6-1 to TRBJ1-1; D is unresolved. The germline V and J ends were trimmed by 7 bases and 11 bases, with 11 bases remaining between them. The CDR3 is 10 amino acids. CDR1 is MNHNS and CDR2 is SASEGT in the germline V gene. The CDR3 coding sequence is TGTGCCAGCATGCGATCGTTTGCTTTCTTT. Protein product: CASMRSFAFF.

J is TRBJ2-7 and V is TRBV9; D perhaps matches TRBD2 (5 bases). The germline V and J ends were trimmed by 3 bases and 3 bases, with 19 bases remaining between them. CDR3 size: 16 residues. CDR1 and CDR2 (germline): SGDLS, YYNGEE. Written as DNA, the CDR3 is TGTGCCAGCAGCGCCAGGACTGGGCGGCCATACTACGAGCAGTACTTC. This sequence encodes CASSARTGRPYYEQYF.

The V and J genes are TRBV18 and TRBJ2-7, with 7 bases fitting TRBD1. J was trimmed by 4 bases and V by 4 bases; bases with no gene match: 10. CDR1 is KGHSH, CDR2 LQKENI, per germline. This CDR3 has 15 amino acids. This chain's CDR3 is CASSQGQSLSYEQYF. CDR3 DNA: TGTGCCAGCTCACAGGGACAGAGCTTAAGTTACGAGCAGTACTTC.

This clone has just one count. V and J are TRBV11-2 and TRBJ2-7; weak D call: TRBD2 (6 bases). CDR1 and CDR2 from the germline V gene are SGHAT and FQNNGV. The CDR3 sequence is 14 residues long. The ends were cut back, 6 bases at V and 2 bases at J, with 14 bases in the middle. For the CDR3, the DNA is TGTGCCAGCAGTTGGACTACCGGGACCTACGAGCAGTACTTC. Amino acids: CASSWTTGTYEQYF.

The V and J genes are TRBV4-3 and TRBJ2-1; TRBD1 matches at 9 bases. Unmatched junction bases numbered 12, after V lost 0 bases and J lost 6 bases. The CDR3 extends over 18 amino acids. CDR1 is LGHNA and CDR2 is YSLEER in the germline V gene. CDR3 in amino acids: CASSQDLRGQGYPNEQFF. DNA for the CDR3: TGCGCCAGCAGCCAAGATCTGAGGGGACAGGGTTATCCCAATGAGCAGTTCTTC.

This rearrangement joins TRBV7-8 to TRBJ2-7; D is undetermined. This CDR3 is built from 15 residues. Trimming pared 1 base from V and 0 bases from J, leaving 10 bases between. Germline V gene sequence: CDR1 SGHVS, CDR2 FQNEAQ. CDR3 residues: CASSLVLGISYEQYF. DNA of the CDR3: TGTGCCAGCAGCTTAGTTCTGGGGATCTCCTACGAGCAGTACTTC.

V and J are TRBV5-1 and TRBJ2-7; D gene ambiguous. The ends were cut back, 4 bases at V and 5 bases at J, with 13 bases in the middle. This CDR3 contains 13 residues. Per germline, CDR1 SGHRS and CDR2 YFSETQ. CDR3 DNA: TGCGCCAGCAGCGGGGTAGAGGTGCACGAGCAGTACTTC. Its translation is CASSGVEVHEQYF. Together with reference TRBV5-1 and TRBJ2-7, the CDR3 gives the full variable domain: KAGVTQTPRYLIKTRGQQVTLSCSPISGHRSVSWYQQTPGQGLQFLFEYFSETQRNKGNFPGRFSGRQFSNSRSEMNVSTLELGDSALYLCASSGVEVHEQYFGPGTRLTVT.

CDR3 region: CSVKAVGENTEAFF. The CDR3 region has the DNA TGCAGCGTTAAAGCTGTCGGAGAGAACACTGAAGCTTTCTTT. The chain joins TRBV29-1 to TRBJ1-1; no clear D gene. The ends were cut back, 5 bases at V and 1 base at J, with 14 bases in the middle. There are 14 residues in the CDR3. Germline CDR1 is SQVTM and CDR2 is ANQGSEA. The full variable domain, its missing parts supplied by reference TRBV29-1 and TRBJ1-1, is SAVISQKPSRDICQRGTSLTIQCQVDSQVTMMFWYRQQPGQSLTLIATANQGSEATYESGFVIDKFPISRPNLTFSTLTVSNMSPEDSSIYLCSVKAVGENTEAFFGQGTRLTVV.

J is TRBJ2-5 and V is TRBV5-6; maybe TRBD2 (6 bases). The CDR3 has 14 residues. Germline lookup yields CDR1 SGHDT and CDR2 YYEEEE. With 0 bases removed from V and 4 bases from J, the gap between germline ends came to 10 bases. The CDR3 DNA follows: TGTGCCAGCAGCTTGGTGGGGGACTCAGAGACCCAGTACTTC. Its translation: CASSLVGDSETQYF.

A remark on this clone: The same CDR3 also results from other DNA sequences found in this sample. In nucleotides, the CDR3 is TGTGCCAGTAGTACGTTAGGCTACGAGCAGTACTTC. Its translation: CASSTLGYEQYF. The V gene is TRBV19, the J gene TRBJ2-7; D is unclear. The V and J ends lost 4 bases and 3 bases respectively, with 7 bases between them. The CDR3 is 12 amino acids. Germline CDR1 LNHDA, CDR2 SQIVND (reference sequence).

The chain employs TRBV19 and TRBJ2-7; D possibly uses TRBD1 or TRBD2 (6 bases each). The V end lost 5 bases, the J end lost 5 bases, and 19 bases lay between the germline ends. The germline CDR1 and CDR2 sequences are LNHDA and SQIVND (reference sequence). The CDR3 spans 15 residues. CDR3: CASSSPRTGAHEQYF. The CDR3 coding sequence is TGTGCCAGTAGTTCCCCACGGACGGGGGCCCACGAGCAGTACTTC.

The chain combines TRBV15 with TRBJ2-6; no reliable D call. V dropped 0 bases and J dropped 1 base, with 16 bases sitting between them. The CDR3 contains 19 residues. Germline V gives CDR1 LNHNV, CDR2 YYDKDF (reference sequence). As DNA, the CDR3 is TGTGCCACCAGCAGAGATCTGACAACTCCACTTTCTGGGGCCAACGTCCTGACTTTC. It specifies CATSRDLTTPLSGANVLTF.

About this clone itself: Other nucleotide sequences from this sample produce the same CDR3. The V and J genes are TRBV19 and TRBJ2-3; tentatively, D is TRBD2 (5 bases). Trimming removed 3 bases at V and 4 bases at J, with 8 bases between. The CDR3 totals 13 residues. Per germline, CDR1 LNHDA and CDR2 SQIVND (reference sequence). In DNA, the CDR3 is TGTGCCAGTAGTATTCGGCGGGCAGATACGCAGTATTTT. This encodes CASSIRRADTQYF.

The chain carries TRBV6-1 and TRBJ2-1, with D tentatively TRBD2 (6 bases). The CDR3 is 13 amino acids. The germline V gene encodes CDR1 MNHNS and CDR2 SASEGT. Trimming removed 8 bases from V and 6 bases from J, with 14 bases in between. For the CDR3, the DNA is TGTGCCAGCCGGGACTTCGCAGTCAATGAGCAGTTCTTC. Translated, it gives CASRDFAVNEQFF.

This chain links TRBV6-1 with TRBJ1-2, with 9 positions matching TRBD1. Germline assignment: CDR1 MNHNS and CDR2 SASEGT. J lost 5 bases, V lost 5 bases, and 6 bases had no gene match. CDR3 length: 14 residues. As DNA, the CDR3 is TGTGCCAGCAGTCGGACAGGGGAAGGGTATGGCTACACCTTC. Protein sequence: CASSRTGEGYGYTF.

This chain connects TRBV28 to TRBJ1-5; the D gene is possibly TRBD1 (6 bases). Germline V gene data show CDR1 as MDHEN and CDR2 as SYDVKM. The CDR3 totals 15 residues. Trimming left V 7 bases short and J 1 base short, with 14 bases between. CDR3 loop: CASKGGQGSNQPQHF. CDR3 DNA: TGTGCCAGCAAAGGGGGGCAGGGGAGCAATCAGCCCCAGCATTTT.

The CDR3 loop reads CASSYSEGQTQYF. CDR3 DNA sequence: TGTGCCAGCAGTTACTCAGAAGGTCAGACCCAGTACTTC. This chain links TRBV6-6 with TRBJ2-5; D is ambiguous. V was pared by 0 bases and J by 6 bases, with 8 bases between. The CDR3 runs 13 residues. CDR1 MNHNY and CDR2 SVGAGI come from the germline V gene (reference sequence).

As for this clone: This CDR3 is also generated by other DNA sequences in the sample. The DNA for the CDR3 is TGCGCCAGCAGCCAAGATAGGGCCGGGGGCGGTAACACCATATATTTT. This encodes CASSQDRAGGGNTIYF. The V and J genes are TRBV4-3 and TRBJ1-3, with D possibly TRBD1 on 6 matching bases. This CDR3 region has 16 residues. From germline, CDR1 is LGHNA and CDR2 YSLEER. V lost 0 bases and J 7 bases, leaving 16 bases between the germline ends.

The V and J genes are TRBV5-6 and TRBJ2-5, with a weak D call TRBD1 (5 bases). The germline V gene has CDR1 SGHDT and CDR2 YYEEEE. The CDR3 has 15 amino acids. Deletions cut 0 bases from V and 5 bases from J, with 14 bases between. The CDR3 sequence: CASSLGGLVGETQYF. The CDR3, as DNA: TGTGCCAGCAGCTTGGGGGGCCTAGTCGGGGAGACCCAGTACTTC.

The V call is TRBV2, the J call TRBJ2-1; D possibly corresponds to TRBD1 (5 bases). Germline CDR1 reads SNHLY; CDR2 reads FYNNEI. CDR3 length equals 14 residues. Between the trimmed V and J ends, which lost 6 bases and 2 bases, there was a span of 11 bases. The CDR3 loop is CASSHRTTYNEQFF. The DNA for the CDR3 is TGTGCCAGCAGCCATCGGACAACCTACAATGAGCAGTTCTTC.

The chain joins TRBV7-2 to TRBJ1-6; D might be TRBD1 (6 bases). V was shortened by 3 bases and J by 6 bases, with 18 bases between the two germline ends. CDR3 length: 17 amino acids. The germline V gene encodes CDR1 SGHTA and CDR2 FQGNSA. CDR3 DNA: TGTGCCAGCAGCTTGTTTTACAGGGCGGAGTTTAATTCACCCCTCCACTTT. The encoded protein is CASSLFYRAEFNSPLHF.

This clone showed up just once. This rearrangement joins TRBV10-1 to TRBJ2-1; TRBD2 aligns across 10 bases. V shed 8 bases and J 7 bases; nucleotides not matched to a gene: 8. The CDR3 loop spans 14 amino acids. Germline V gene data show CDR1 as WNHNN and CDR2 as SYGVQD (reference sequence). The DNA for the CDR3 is TGCGCCAGCTCTAGCGGGAGACTGGGGAATGAGCAGTTCTTC. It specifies CASSSGRLGNEQFF.

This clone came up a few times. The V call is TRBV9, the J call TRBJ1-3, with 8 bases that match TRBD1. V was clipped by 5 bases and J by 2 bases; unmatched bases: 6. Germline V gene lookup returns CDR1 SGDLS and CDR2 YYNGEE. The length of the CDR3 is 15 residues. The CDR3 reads CASSEGDRTGNTIYF. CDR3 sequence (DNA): TGTGCCAGCAGTGAGGGGGACAGGACTGGAAACACCATATATTTT.

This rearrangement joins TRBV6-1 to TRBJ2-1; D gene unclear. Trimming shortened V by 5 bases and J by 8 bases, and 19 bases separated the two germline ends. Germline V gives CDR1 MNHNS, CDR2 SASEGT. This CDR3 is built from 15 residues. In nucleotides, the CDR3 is TGTGCCAGCAGTACTACAAATAGCAGAGGATATGAGCAGTTCTTC. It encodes CASSTTNSRGYEQFF.

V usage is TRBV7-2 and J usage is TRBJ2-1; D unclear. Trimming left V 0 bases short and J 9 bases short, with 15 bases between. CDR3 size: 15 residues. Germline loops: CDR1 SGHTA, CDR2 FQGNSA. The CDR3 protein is CASSLAGITVREQFF. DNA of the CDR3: TGTGCCAGCAGCTTAGCAGGGATCACTGTGCGTGAGCAGTTCTTC.

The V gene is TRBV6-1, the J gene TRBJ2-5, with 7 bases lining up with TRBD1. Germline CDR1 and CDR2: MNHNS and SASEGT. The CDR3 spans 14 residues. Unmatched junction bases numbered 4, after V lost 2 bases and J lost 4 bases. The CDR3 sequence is CASSETGAGETQYF. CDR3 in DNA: TGTGCCAGCAGTGAAACAGGGGCGGGAGAGACCCAGTACTTC.